A selection of T cell receptor beta chains follows, all from one sample in a study of regulatory T cells in long-lasting Graves disease. TCRdb itself ran the multiplex PCR reads through MiXCR, one entry per CDR3 protein. The table records about 560,000 distinct CDR3 sequences, roughly a sixth of them present only once. These same records also appear under a second study, on T cells in Graves' hyperthyroidism and ophthalmopathy.

Sequenced material: peripheral blood mononuclear cells (PBMCs), taken at new diagnosis, from a patient treated with antithyroid drugs. Receptor source: a man younger than 35 with Graves disease. Each CDR3 is given with its conserved first and last residue. The order of the fields is CDR3 length, J gene, V gene, clone size, D gene, CDR3 protein, CDR3 DNA. D genes are given only for firm matches. Clone size, where shown, is once, few, many, or a class for clones that have expanded.

length: 14
J: TRBJ2-5
V: TRBV5-5
size: few
D: TRBD1
CDR3: CASSPTGRSETQYF
DNA: TGTGCCAGCAGCCCGACAGGGCGGTCTGAGACCCAGTACTTC

length: 13
J: TRBJ1-2
V: TRBV5-1
size: many
D: .
CDR3: CASSVAVGYGYTF
DNA: TGCGCCAGCAGCGTGGCAGTGGGCTATGGCTACACCTTC

length: 16
J: TRBJ1-4
V: TRBV4-1
size: .
D: TRBD1
CDR3: CASSRQPDRGLEKLFF
DNA: TGCGCCAGCAGCCGCCAACCGGACAGGGGGCTAGAAAAACTGTTTTTT

length: 15
J: TRBJ1-2
V: TRBV6-1
size: few
D: .
CDR3: CASSNRDIANYGYTF
DNA: TGTGCCAGCAGTAACCGGGACATAGCTAACTATGGCTACACCTTC

length: 13
J: TRBJ1-4
V: TRBV12-3/TRBV12-4
size: .
D: .
CDR3: CASSDEKPEKLSF
DNA: TGCGCCAGCAGCGACGAGAAACCGGAAAAACTGTCTTTT

length: 14
J: TRBJ1-5
V: TRBV28
size: many
D: .
CDR3: CASTTGGPNQPQHF
DNA: TGTGCCAGCACCACTGGCGGTCCAAATCAGCCCCAGCATTTT

length: 14
J: TRBJ2-5
V: TRBV28
size: many
D: .
CDR3: CASEDSILGETQYF
DNA: TGTGCCAGCGAGGACAGCATATTAGGGGAGACCCAGTACTTC

length: 16
J: TRBJ2-1
V: TRBV7-3
size: .
D: .
CDR3: CASSPRGGLSYNEQFF
DNA: TGTGCCAGCAGCCCAAGGGGGGGGCTGTCCTACAATGAGCAGTTCTTC

length: 16
J: TRBJ1-1
V: TRBV10-3
size: many
D: TRBD1
CDR3: CATQDRAGGPGTEAFF
DNA: TGTGCCACCCAGGACAGGGCTGGAGGTCCGGGCACTGAAGCTTTCTTT

length: 14
J: TRBJ1-2
V: TRBV9
size: few
D: .
CDR3: CASSVALDSYGYTF
DNA: TGTGCCAGCAGCGTAGCTCTGGATAGCTATGGCTACACCTTC

length: 17
J: TRBJ2-5
V: TRBV7-9
size: few
D: .
CDR3: CASSPPLGAGSYETQYF
DNA: TGTGCCAGCAGCCCCCCCCTGGGCGCAGGGAGCTATGAGACCCAGTACTTC

length: 15
J: TRBJ2-5
V: TRBV10-3
size: many
D: .
CDR3: CAISETQGRGETQYF
DNA: TGTGCCATCAGTGAGACCCAGGGGCGTGGAGAGACCCAGTACTTC

length: 15
J: TRBJ1-2
V: TRBV6-1
size: many
D: TRBD1
CDR3: CATHFPGQGLSGYTF
DNA: TGTGCCACTCACTTTCCGGGACAGGGGTTGAGTGGCTACACCTTC

length: 17
J: TRBJ2-2
V: TRBV12-3/TRBV12-4
size: many
D: TRBD1
CDR3: CASSPLPGQNNTGELFF
DNA: TGTGCCAGCAGCCCTCTCCCGGGACAGAACAACACCGGGGAGCTGTTTTTT

length: 14
J: TRBJ1-6
V: TRBV3-1
size: few
D: .
CDR3: CASSHSGMDSPLHF
DNA: TGTGCCAGCAGCCATTCAGGAATGGACTCACCCCTCCACTTT

length: 14
J: TRBJ1-5
V: TRBV5-1
size: few
D: .
CDR3: CASSLNDPRQPQHF
DNA: TGCGCCAGCAGCTTAAATGATCCGAGGCAGCCCCAGCATTTT

length: 14
J: TRBJ2-3
V: TRBV7-3
size: few
D: .
CDR3: CASSLSGSPDTQYF
DNA: TGTGCCAGCAGCTTATCTGGGAGTCCAGATACGCAGTATTTT

length: 18
J: TRBJ1-1
V: TRBV9
size: .
D: TRBD1
CDR3: CASSVNPGQTPRETEAFF
DNA: TGTGCCAGCAGCGTCAACCCGGGACAGACACCTAGGGAAACTGAAGCTTTCTTT

length: 13
J: TRBJ2-7
V: TRBV28
size: many
D: .
CDR3: CASRLSRGREQYF
DNA: TGTGCCAGCAGACTTAGCAGGGGGAGGGAGCAGTACTTC

length: 17
J: TRBJ1-1
V: TRBV20-1
size: many
D: TRBD1
CDR3: CSAQHEQGAIVNTEAFF
DNA: TGCAGTGCCCAGCATGAACAGGGGGCGATAGTAAACACTGAAGCTTTCTTT

length: 12
J: TRBJ2-7
V: TRBV7-9
size: few
D: .
CDR3: CASSLSADEQYF
DNA: TGTGCCAGCAGCTTAAGTGCCGACGAGCAGTACTTC

length: 15
J: TRBJ2-2
V: TRBV27
size: .
D: TRBD2
CDR3: CASSTGAGGTGELFF
DNA: TGTGCCAGCAGTACGGGGGCGGGAGGCACCGGGGAGCTGTTTTTT

length: 14
J: TRBJ1-6
V: TRBV7-6
size: .
D: .
CDR3: CASSFEVLGSPLHF
DNA: TGTGCCAGCAGCTTTGAGGTCCTAGGTTCACCCCTCCACTTT

length: 14
J: TRBJ2-3
V: TRBV7-2
size: few
D: TRBD2
CDR3: CASSRGSPTDTQYF
DNA: TGTGCCAGCAGCCGCGGGAGCCCCACAGATACGCAGTATTTT

length: 16
J: TRBJ2-7
V: TRBV28
size: many
D: TRBD2
CDR3: CASSALAGGVQHEQYF
DNA: TGTGCCAGCAGTGCACTAGCGGGAGGGGTTCAACACGAGCAGTACTTC

length: 14
J: TRBJ2-4
V: TRBV14
size: .
D: .
CDR3: CASSQLVGPDIQYF
DNA: TGTGCCAGCAGCCAGCTCGTAGGTCCAGACATTCAGTACTTC

length: 17
J: TRBJ2-5
V: TRBV18
size: .
D: TRBD2
CDR3: CASSPRLETSGRETQYF
DNA: TGTGCCAGCTCACCCCGGTTAGAAACTAGCGGGAGAGAGACCCAGTACTTC

length: 14
J: TRBJ2-3
V: TRBV27
size: many
D: .
CDR3: CASSLWDGTDTQYF
DNA: TGTGCCAGCAGTTTATGGGACGGCACAGATACGCAGTATTTT

length: 15
J: TRBJ1-4
V: TRBV27
size: many
D: .
CDR3: CASSPYRKRLEKLFF
DNA: TGTGCCAGCAGTCCTTACAGAAAACGCCTTGAAAAACTGTTTTTT

length: 14
J: TRBJ2-7
V: TRBV12-3/TRBV12-4
size: many
D: .
CDR3: CASSEDRPRYEQYF
DNA: TGTGCCAGCAGTGAAGACAGGCCGCGATACGAGCAGTACTTC

length: 18
J: TRBJ2-3
V: TRBV5-4
size: few
D: TRBD2
CDR3: CASSIPGLAGGAADTQYF
DNA: TGTGCCAGCAGCATTCCGGGACTAGCGGGAGGGGCAGCAGATACGCAGTATTTT

length: 11
J: TRBJ2-4
V: TRBV30
size: .
D: .
CDR3: CAWSLYQSQYF
DNA: TGTGCCTGGAGTCTCTACCAGTCTCAATACTTC

length: 13
J: TRBJ1-4
V: TRBV7-8
size: few
D: .
CDR3: CASSLNLPEKLFF
DNA: TGTGCCAGCAGCTTAAATCTTCCGGAAAAACTGTTTTTT

length: 13
J: TRBJ1-1
V: TRBV5-1
size: .
D: .
CDR3: CASSMRTVTEAFF
DNA: TGCGCCAGCAGCATGCGGACTGTCACTGAAGCTTTCTTT

length: 16
J: TRBJ2-2
V: TRBV7-6
size: few
D: .
CDR3: CASSLEGGRRTGELFF
DNA: TGTGCCAGCAGCTTAGAAGGGGGAAGGCGAACCGGGGAGCTGTTTTTT

length: 15
J: TRBJ2-2
V: TRBV20-1
size: .
D: .
CDR3: CSAGRINANTGELFF
DNA: TGCAGCGCGGGACGGATTAACGCGAACACCGGGGAGCTGTTTTTT

length: 13
J: TRBJ2-7
V: TRBV20-1
size: many
D: TRBD2
CDR3: CSAQGLVGYEQYF
DNA: TGCAGTGCCCAGGGACTAGTCGGATACGAGCAGTACTTC

length: 19
J: TRBJ2-3
V: TRBV11-3
size: few
D: .
CDR3: CASSQDPWTGARNPDTQYF
DNA: TGTGCCAGCAGCCAAGATCCGTGGACCGGGGCTAGAAACCCAGATACGCAGTATTTT

length: 13
J: TRBJ2-2
V: TRBV3-1
size: .
D: .
CDR3: CASSHGSTGELFF
DNA: TGTGCCAGCAGCCATGGGAGCACCGGGGAGCTGTTTTTT

length: 14
J: TRBJ2-5
V: TRBV28
size: many
D: TRBD1
CDR3: CASSLSGQGETQYF
DNA: TGTGCCAGCAGTCTCTCGGGACAGGGAGAGACCCAGTACTTC

length: 15
J: TRBJ1-3
V: TRBV4-1
size: few
D: .
CDR3: CASSRELRSGNTIYF
DNA: TGCGCCAGCAGCAGAGAGCTACGCTCTGGAAACACCATATATTTT